This T cell receptor beta chain emerged from a study of vaccination and CD4 T cells after COVID-19. The CDR3 covers 13 residues. Trimming pared 2 bases from V and 5 bases from J, leaving 10 bases between. The V gene's germline CDR1 is SGHTA and CDR2 FQGNSA. The Oncomine TCR Beta short-read assay was what sequenced the DNA obtained from cultured CD4+ T cells. DNA came from CD4+ T cells after culture. TCRdb independently ran MiXCR on the PCR reads; one entry per CDR3 protein. The sample includes over 5,500 distinct CDR3 sequences, approximately 51% seen only once; the top ten take approximately 35%. Treatment indicated: approximately nine-day PBMC culture with coronavirus spike peptide pools or control peptides (ViraFEST assay). Broader study findings: The study found that a median 86.3% of reactive clones in convalescent patients appeared only post-vaccination.

Regarding this clonotype: Its antigen is as yet unknown.

This TCR was sampled from a human donor who had recovered from COVID-19. Sequenced material: CD4+ T cells from blood, cultured in vitro. The rearrangement joins TRBV7-2 to TRBJ2-7; possibly TRBD2 for D (6 bases). The chain's CDR3 is CASSLWRDHEQYF. The CDR3 nucleotides are TGTGCCAGCAGCTTATGGCGGGACCACGAGCAGTACTTC.